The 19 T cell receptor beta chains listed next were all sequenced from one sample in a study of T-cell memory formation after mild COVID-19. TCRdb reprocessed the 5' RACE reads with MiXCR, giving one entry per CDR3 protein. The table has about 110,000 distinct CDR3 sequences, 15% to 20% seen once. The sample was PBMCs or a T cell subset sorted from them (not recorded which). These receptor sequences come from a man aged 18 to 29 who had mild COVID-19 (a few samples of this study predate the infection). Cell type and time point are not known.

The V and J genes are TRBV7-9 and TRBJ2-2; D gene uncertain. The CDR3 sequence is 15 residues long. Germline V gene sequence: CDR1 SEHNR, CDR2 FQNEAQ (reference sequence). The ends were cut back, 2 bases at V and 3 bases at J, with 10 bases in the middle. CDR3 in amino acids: CASSLSMVDTGELFF. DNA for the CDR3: TGTGCCAGCAGCTTAAGCATGGTGGACACCGGGGAGCTGTTTTTT.

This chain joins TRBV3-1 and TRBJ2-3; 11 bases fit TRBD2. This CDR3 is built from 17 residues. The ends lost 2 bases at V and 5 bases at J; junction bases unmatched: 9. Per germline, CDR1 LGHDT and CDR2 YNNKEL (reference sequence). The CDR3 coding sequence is TGTGCCAGCAGCCAATGGGGTAGCGGGGGGGACGAAGATACGCAGTATTTT. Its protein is CASSQWGSGGDEDTQYF.

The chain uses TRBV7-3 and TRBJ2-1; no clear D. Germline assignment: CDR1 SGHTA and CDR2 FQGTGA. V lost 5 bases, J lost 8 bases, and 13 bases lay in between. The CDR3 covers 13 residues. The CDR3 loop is CASSLRYAHEQFF. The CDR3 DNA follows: TGTGCCAGCAGCCTGCGGTACGCTCATGAGCAGTTCTTC. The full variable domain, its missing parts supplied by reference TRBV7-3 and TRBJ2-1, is GAGVSQTPSNKVTEKGKYVELRCDPISGHTALYWYRQSLGQGPEFLIYFQGTGAADDSGLPNDRFFAVRPEGSVSTLKIQRTERGDSAVYLCASSLRYAHEQFFGPGTRLTVL.

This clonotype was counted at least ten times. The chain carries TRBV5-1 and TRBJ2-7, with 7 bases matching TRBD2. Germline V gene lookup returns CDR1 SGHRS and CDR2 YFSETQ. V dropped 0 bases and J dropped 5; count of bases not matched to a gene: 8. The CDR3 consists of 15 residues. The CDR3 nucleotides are TGCGCCAGCAGCTTGGACGCGACTAGCCCCCACGAGCAGTACGTC. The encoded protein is CASSLDATSPHEQYV.

CDR3 bases: TGCAGTGCTGGCGACCCTGAAGGAGGCTCTACTGAAGCTTTCTTT. Encoded protein: CSAGDPEGGSTEAFF. The chain recombines TRBV20-1 with TRBJ1-1, with D unclear. This CDR3 is 15 amino acids long. Looked up from germline, CDR1 is DFQATT and CDR2 is SNEGSKA (reference sequence). V was shortened by 5 bases and J by 5 bases, with 21 bases between the two germline ends.

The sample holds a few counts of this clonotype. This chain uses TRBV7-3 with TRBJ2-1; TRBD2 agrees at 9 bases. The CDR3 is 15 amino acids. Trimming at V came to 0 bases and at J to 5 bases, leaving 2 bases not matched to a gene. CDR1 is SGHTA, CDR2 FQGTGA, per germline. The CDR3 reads CASSLTSGGNNEQFF. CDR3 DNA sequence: TGTGCCAGCAGCTTAACTAGCGGGGGCAACAATGAGCAGTTCTTC.

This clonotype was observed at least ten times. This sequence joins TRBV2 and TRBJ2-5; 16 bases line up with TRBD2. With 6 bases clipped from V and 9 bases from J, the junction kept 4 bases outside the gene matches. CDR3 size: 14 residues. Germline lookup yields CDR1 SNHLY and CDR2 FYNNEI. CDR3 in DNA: TGTGCCAGCAGCCCCGGGACTAGCGGGGGGGCCCAGTACTTC. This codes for CASSPGTSGGAQYF. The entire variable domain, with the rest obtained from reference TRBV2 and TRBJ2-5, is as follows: EPEVTQTPSHQVTQMGQEVILRCVPISNHLYFYWYRQILGQKVEFLVSFYNNEISEKSEIFDDQFSVERPDGSNFTLKIRSTKLEDSAMYFCASSPGTSGGAQYFGPGTRLLVL.

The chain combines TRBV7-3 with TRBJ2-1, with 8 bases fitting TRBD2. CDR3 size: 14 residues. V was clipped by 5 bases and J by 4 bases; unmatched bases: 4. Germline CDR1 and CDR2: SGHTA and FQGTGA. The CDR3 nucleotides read TGTGCCAGCAGCCAGCGGGGGCCGTACAATGAGCAGTTCTTC. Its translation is CASSQRGPYNEQFF.

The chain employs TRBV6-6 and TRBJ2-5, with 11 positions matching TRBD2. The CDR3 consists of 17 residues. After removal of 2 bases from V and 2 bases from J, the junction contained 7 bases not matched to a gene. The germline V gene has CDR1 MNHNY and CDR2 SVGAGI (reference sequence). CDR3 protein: CASSYPTSGDTQETQYF. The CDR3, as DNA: TGTGCCAGCAGTTACCCGACTAGCGGGGATACTCAAGAGACCCAGTACTTC.

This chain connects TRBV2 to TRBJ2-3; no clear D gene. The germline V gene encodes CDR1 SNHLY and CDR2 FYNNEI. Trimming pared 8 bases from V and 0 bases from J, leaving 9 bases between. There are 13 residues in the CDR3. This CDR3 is CASWRGSTDTQYF. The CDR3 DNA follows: TGTGCCAGCTGGAGAGGCAGCACAGATACGCAGTATTTT.

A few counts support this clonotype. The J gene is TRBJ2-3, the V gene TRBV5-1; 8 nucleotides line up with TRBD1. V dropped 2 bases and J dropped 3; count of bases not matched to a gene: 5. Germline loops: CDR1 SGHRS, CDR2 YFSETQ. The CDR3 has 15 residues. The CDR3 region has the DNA TGCGCCAGCAGCTTTGTAGGACAGGGTACAGATACGCAGTATTTT. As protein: CASSFVGQGTDTQYF.

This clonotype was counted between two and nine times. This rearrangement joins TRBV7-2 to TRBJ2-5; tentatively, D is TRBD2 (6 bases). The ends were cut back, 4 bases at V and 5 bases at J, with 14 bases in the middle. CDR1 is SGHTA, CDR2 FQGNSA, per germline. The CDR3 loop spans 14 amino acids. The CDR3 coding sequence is TGTGCCAGCAGCTACTATACTAGCAGGGAGACCCAGTACTTC. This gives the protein CASSYYTSRETQYF.

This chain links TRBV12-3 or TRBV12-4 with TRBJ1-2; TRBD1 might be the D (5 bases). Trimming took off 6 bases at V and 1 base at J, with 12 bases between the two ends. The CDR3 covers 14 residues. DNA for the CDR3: TGTGCCAGCAGGAGGCTCAGGGATAACTATGGCTACACCTTC. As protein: CASRRLRDNYGYTF.

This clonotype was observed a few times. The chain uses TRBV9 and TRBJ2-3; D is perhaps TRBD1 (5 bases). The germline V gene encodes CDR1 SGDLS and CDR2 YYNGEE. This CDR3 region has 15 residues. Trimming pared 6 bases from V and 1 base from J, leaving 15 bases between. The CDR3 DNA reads TGTGCCAGCACTAAAGGGGCCCCACGCACAGATACGCAGTATTTT. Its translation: CASTKGAPRTDTQYF.

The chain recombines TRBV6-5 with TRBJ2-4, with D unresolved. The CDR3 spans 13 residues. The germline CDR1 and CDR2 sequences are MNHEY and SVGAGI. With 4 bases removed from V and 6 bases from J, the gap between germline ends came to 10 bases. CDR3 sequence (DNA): TGTGCCAGCAGTTCCGGCCCAGGAAACATTCAGTACTTC. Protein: CASSSGPGNIQYF.

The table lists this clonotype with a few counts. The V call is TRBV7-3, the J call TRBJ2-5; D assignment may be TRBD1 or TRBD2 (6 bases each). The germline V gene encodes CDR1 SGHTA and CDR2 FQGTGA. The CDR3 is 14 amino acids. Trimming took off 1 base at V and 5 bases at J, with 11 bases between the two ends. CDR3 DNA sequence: TGTGCCAGCAGCTTAATCGGGGGCTCGGAGACCCAGTACTTC. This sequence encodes CASSLIGGSETQYF.

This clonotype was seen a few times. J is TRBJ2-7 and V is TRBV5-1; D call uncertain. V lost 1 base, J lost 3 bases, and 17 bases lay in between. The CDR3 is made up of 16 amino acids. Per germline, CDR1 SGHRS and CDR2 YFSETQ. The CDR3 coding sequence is TGCGCCAGCAGCTTGCAGCCGGGTGTCCAGGTCTACGAGCAGTACTTC. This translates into CASSLQPGVQVYEQYF.

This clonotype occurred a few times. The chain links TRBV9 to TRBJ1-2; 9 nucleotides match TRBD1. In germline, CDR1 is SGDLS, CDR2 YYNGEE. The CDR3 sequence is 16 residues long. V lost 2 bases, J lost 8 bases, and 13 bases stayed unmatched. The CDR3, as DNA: TGTGCCAGCAGCGTTCGTGCCGGGACAGGGAATGGAGGCTACACCTTC. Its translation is CASSVRAGTGNGGYTF.

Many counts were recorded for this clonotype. The CDR3 reads CASSSGGYGYTF. CDR3 coding DNA: TGTGCCAGCAGCTCCGGTGGATATGGCTACACCTTC. The chain carries TRBV5-6 and TRBJ1-2; the D is unclear. The CDR3 consists of 12 residues. The V gene lost 3 bases and the J gene lost 5 bases, with 8 bases spanning the gap. CDR1 and CDR2 from the germline V gene are SGHDT and YYEEEE.